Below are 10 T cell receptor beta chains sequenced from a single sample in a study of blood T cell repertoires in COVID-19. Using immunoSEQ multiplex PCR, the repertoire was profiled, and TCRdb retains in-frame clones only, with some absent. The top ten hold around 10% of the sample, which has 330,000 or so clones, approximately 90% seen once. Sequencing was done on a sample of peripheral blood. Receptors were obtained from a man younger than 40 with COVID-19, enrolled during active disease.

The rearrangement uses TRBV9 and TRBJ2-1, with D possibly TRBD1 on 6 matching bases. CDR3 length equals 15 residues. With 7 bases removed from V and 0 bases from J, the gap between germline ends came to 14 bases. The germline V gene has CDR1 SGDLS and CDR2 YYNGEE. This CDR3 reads CASDRGGYSYNEQFF. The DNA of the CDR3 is TGTGCCAGCGACAGAGGGGGATACTCCTACAATGAGCAGTTCTTC. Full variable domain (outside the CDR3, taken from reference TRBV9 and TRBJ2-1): DSGVTQTPKHLITATGQRVTLRCSPRSGDLSVYWYQQSLDQGLQFLIQYYNGEERAKGNILERFSAQQFPDLHSELNLSSLELGDSALYFCASDRGGYSYNEQFFGPGTRLTVL.

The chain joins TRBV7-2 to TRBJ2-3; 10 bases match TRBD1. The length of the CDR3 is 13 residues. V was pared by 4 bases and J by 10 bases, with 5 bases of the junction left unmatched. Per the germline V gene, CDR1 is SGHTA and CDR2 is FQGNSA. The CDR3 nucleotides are TGTGCCAGCAGCTGGGACAGGGGATCGGCGCAGTATTTT. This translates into CASSWDRGSAQYF.

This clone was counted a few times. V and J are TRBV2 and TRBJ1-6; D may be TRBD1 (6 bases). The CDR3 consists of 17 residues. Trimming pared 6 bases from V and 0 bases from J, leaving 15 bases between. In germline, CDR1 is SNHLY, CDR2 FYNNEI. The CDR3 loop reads CASRTGHGSSYNSPLHF. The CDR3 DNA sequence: TGTGCCAGCAGAACGGGACACGGAAGCTCCTATAATTCACCCCTCCACTTT. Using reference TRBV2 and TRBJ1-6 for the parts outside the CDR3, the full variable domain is EPEVTQTPSHQVTQMGQEVILRCVPISNHLYFYWYRQILGQKVEFLVSFYNNEISEKSEIFDDQFSVERPDGSNFTLKIRSTKLEDSAMYFCASRTGHGSSYNSPLHFGNGTRLTVT.

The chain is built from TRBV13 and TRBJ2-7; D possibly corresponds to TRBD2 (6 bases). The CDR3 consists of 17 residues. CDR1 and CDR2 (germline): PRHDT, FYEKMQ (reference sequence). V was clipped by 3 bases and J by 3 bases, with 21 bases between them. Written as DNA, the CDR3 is TGTGCCAGCAGCTTGGGTAGCGGTCTTCCAATCAGCTACGAGCAGTACTTC. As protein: CASSLGSGLPISYEQYF.

The CDR3 protein is CASSTGTSLADTQYF. The CDR3 nucleotides read TGTGCCAGCAGTACTGGGACTAGCCTTGCAGATACGCAGTATTTT. The V call is TRBV28, the J call TRBJ2-3; TRBD2 matches 9 bases. This CDR3 contains 15 residues. After removal of 5 bases from V and 4 bases from J, the junction contained 7 bases not matched to a gene. CDR1 is MDHEN, CDR2 SYDVKM, per germline.

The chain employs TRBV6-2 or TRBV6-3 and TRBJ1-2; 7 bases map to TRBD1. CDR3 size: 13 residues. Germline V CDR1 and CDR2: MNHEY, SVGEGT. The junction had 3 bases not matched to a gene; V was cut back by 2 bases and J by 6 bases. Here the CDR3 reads CASSYRDSHGYTF. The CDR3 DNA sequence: TGTGCCAGCAGTTACAGGGACAGTCATGGCTACACCTTC.

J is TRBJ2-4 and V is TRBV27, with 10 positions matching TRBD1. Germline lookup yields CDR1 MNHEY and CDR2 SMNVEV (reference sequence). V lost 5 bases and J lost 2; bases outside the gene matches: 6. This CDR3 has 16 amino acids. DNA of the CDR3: TGTGCCAGCAGTCCGTGGACAGGGGGTACCAAAAACATTCAGTACTTC. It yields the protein CASSPWTGGTKNIQYF.

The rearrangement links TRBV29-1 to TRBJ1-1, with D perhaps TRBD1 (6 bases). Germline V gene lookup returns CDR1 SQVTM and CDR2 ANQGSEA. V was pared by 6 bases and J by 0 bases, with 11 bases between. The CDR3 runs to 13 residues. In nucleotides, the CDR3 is TGCAGCGTCCGGACAGACATGAACACTGAAGCTTTCTTT. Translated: CSVRTDMNTEAFF.

DNA of the CDR3: TGTGCCAGTAGTATAAGGTGGGGGCCCCACTACGAGCAGTACTTC. This gives the protein CASSIRWGPHYEQYF. The chain carries TRBV19 and TRBJ2-7, with D possibly matching TRBD1 (6 bases). The germline CDR1 and CDR2 sequences are LNHDA and SQIVND (reference sequence). The CDR3 runs 15 residues. Trimming removed 2 bases at V and 3 bases at J, with 14 bases between.

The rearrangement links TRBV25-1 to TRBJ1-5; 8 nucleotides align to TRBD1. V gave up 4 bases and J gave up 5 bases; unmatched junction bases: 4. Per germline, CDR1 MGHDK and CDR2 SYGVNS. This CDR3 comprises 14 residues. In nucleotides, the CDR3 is TGTGCCAGCAGTGTTGGACAGGGTGATCAGCCCCAGCATTTT. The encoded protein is CASSVGQGDQPQHF. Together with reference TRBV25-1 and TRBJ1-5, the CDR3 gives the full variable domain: EADIYQTPRYLVIGTGKKITLECSQTMGHDKMYWYQQDPGMELHLIHYSYGVNSTEKGDLSSESTVSRIRTEHFPLTLESARPSHTSQYLCASSVGQGDQPQHFGDGTRLSIL.